The 20 T cell receptor beta chains reported below all come from one sample, sequenced in a study of cytomegalovirus exposure and HLA in healthy donors. A multiplex PCR was run with 60 Vbeta primers and 13 Jbeta primers. Here immunoSEQ multiplex PCR was the method, and the copy in TCRdb shows in-frame clones only, minus some. The repertoire has under 130,000 clones, about 70% of them found once; the top ten carry 3% to 3.5%. Sequencing was performed on PBMCs. Receptors were obtained from a man aged 25-40 years in good health and CMV-seronegative.

This clone was counted a few times. The CDR3 nucleotides read TGTGCCAGCAGCGGACAGGTGGTTGGCAAAAACATTCAGTACTTC. Amino acid sequence: CASSGQVVGKNIQYF. The V gene is TRBV5-6, the J gene TRBJ2-4, with 7 bases that match TRBD1. The CDR3 spans 15 residues. The germline V gene has CDR1 SGHDT and CDR2 YYEEEE. V gave up 4 bases and J gave up 3 bases; unmatched junction bases: 7.

This clone was detected a few times. The chain combines TRBV7-3 with TRBJ2-2, with TRBD2 as a possible D gene (5 bases). With 6 bases removed from V and 6 bases from J, the gap between germline ends came to 14 bases. The CDR3 covers 14 residues. Germline CDR1 and CDR2: SGHTA and FQGTGA. DNA of the CDR3: TGTGCCAGCAGGTCGGTGACGGAGGCCGGGGAGCTGTTTTTT. Its translation is CASRSVTEAGELFF. Based on the CDR3 plus reference TRBV7-3 and TRBJ2-2, the full variable domain is GAGVSQTPSNKVTEKGKYVELRCDPISGHTALYWYRQSLGQGPEFLIYFQGTGAADDSGLPNDRFFAVRPEGSVSTLKIQRTERGDSAVYLCASRSVTEAGELFFGEGSRLTVL.

The chain is built from TRBV15 and TRBJ1-5; D gene unclear. The CDR3 contains 15 residues. CDR1 and CDR2 from the germline V gene are LNHNV and YYDKDF (reference sequence). V lost 5 bases and J lost 2, with 13 bases in between. Here the CDR3 DNA reads TGTGCCACCAGCGTTTCCCAGGTCGGCAATCAGCCCCAGCATTTT. Amino acid sequence: CATSVSQVGNQPQHF.

The V and J genes are TRBV6-5 and TRBJ1-6, with 7 bases fitting TRBD1. Trimming cost V 5 bases and J 8 bases; bases outside gene matches: 9. The V gene's germline CDR1 is MNHEY and CDR2 SVGAGI. The CDR3 has 15 amino acids. The CDR3 sequence: CASSPRGQYDSPLHF. The CDR3 coding sequence is TGTGCCAGCAGTCCCAGGGGACAGTATGATTCACCCCTCCACTTT.

This clone appeared a single time. This chain joins TRBV6-4 and TRBJ1-4, with a weak D call TRBD1 (5 bases). The CDR3 runs to 13 residues. Germline loops: CDR1 MRHNA, CDR2 SNTAGT. The V gene lost 4 bases and the J gene lost 8 bases, with 11 bases spanning the gap. CDR3 protein: CASSGRAGEKLFF. DNA of the CDR3: TGTGCCAGCAGTGGCAGGGCTGGCGAAAAACTGTTTTTT.

The V and J genes are TRBV11-1 and TRBJ2-7; 11 bases match TRBD2. The V and J ends lost 0 bases and 7 bases, in that order; junction bases with no gene match: 5. This CDR3 region has 15 residues. Germline-derived CDR1 and CDR2 are SGHAT and FQDESV (reference sequence). The CDR3 DNA is TGTGCCAGCAGCTTAGCACTAGCGGGAGCGCGGGAGCAGTACTTC. Translating it yields CASSLALAGAREQYF. The full variable domain, with the rest looked up from reference TRBV11-1 and TRBJ2-7, is EAEVAQSPRYKITEKSQAVAFWCDPISGHATLYWYRQILGQGPELLVQFQDESVVDDSQLPKDRFSAERLKGVDSTLKIQPAELGDSAMYLCASSLALAGAREQYFGPGTRLTVT.

This chain connects TRBV30 to TRBJ1-6, with a possible D match to TRBD1 (6 bases). This CDR3 contains 15 residues. Trimming cost V 0 bases and J 5 bases, with 11 bases left between them. The V gene's germline CDR1 is GTSNPN and CDR2 SVGIG (reference sequence). CDR3 region: CAWSVGGGHNSPLHF. The CDR3 DNA is TGTGCCTGGAGTGTAGGGGGGGGACATAATTCACCCCTCCACTTT.

This sequence joins TRBV2 and TRBJ2-3, with 8 positions matching TRBD2. Germline values: CDR1 SNHLY, CDR2 FYNNEI. CDR3 length: 16 residues. J lost 2 bases, V lost 0 bases, and 4 bases had no gene match. The CDR3 loop reads CASSEASLAVTDTQYF. In DNA, the CDR3 is TGTGCCAGCAGTGAAGCCTCACTAGCGGTCACAGATACGCAGTATTTT.

V gene TRBV18 combines with J gene TRBJ2-5; 9 bases line up with TRBD1. Germline CDR1 reads KGHSH; CDR2 reads LQKENI. V gave up 2 bases and J gave up 4 bases; unmatched junction bases: 5. This CDR3 region has 15 residues. The CDR3 sequence: CASSPGQGRRETQYF. The DNA for the CDR3 is TGTGCCAGCTCACCAGGACAGGGGAGACGAGAGACCCAGTACTTC.

The chain carries TRBV19 and TRBJ2-3, with TRBD1 matching over 7 bases. Germline V gives CDR1 LNHDA, CDR2 SQIVND (reference sequence). The CDR3 loop spans 15 amino acids. The V and J ends lost 5 bases and 3 bases, in that order; junction bases with no gene match: 8. The CDR3 sequence is CASSVTGAGTDTQYF. As DNA, the CDR3 is TGTGCCAGTAGTGTAACAGGGGCGGGTACAGATACGCAGTATTTT.

This clone has a handful of counts. The chain uses TRBV4-3 and TRBJ1-1; 7 bases are shared with TRBD1. This CDR3 comprises 15 residues. Germline assignment: CDR1 LGHNA and CDR2 YSLEER. V gave up 0 bases and J gave up 10 bases; unmatched junction bases: 11. CDR3 DNA sequence: TGCGCCAGCAGCCAAGATAGGGGGCGCGGGGTAAGAGCTTTCTTT. The encoded protein is CASSQDRGRGVRAFF.

V and J are TRBV5-1 and TRBJ1-1; D is perhaps TRBD1 (6 bases). This CDR3 spans 14 amino acids. CDR1 is SGHRS, CDR2 YFSETQ, per germline. The V gene lost 0 bases and the J gene lost 7 bases, with 13 bases spanning the gap. CDR3 bases: TGCGCCAGCAGCTTGGGACAGGCTGGGGATGAAGCTTTCTTT. Encoded protein: CASSLGQAGDEAFF.

CDR3 coding DNA: TGCGCCAGCAGCGCGGGGGTTGTCGAAGAGACCCAGTACTTC. It encodes CASSAGVVEETQYF. The chain combines TRBV5-1 with TRBJ2-5; TRBD2 aligns across 7 bases. In germline, CDR1 is SGHRS, CDR2 YFSETQ. V shed 4 bases, J shed 3 bases, and the junction held 6 bases outside the gene matches. The CDR3 covers 14 residues.

This chain connects TRBV25-1 to TRBJ1-2, with TRBD1 matching 7 bases. This CDR3 is built from 15 residues. The germline V gene encodes CDR1 MGHDK and CDR2 SYGVNS. Unmatched junction bases numbered 12, after V lost 4 bases and J lost 7 bases. CDR3 sequence reads: CASSVMTGKFVGYTF. The DNA of the CDR3 is TGTGCCAGCAGTGTAATGACAGGGAAGTTTGTTGGCTACACCTTC.

This chain uses TRBV7-9 with TRBJ2-5; the match to TRBD2 covers 13 bases. CDR1 and CDR2 (germline): SEHNR, FQNEAQ (reference sequence). This CDR3 has 17 amino acids. V was pared by 1 base and J by 5 bases, with 7 bases of the junction left unmatched. The CDR3 region has the DNA TGTGCCAGCAGCTTAGGGACTAGCGGGAGAAATGGGGAGACCCAGTACTTC. Translated, it gives CASSLGTSGRNGETQYF. Full variable domain (missing parts from reference TRBV7-9 and TRBJ2-5): DTGVSQNPRHKITKRGQNVTFRCDPISEHNRLYWYRQTLGQGPEFLTYFQNEAQLEKSRLLSDRFSAERPKGSFSTLEIQRTEQGDSAMYLCASSLGTSGRNGETQYFGPGTRLLVL.

This chain connects TRBV6-5 to TRBJ1-2; TRBD1 matches 9 bases. Trimming took 0 bases from V and 8 from J; bases not matched to a gene: 7. Looked up from germline, CDR1 is MNHEY and CDR2 is SVGAGI. The CDR3 extends over 15 amino acids. CDR3 coding DNA: TGTGCCAGCAGTTACTCGGGTCGACAGGGGGGCGGCTACACCTTC. Residues: CASSYSGRQGGGYTF.

The DNA for the CDR3 is TGCGCCAGCAGTGAGTTGAGAGGGAATAACTATGGCTACACCTTC. This sequence encodes CASSELRGNNYGYTF. J is TRBJ1-2 and V is TRBV10-1; no firm D call. V dropped 1 base and J dropped 1 base, with 10 bases sitting between them. This CDR3 is built from 15 residues. Germline V CDR1 and CDR2: WNHNN, SYGVQD (reference sequence).

The gene calls are TRBV7-2 and TRBJ2-4; D call uncertain. CDR1 SGHTA and CDR2 FQGNSA come from the germline V gene. Between the trimmed V and J ends, which lost 3 bases and 5 bases, there was a span of 11 bases. The CDR3 consists of 14 residues. CDR3 residues: CASSFPLRENIQYF. The CDR3 region has the DNA TGTGCCAGCAGCTTCCCACTTCGAGAAAACATTCAGTACTTC.

In its sample, this clone was seen many times. The chain employs TRBV25-1 and TRBJ2-7; 7 nucleotides align to TRBD2. CDR3 length equals 15 residues. Per the germline V gene, CDR1 is MGHDK and CDR2 is SYGVNS. J was trimmed by 3 bases and V by 4 bases; bases with no gene match: 9. The CDR3 DNA follows: TGTGCCAGCAGTGGCCGGGACTACGAGGACTACGAGCAGTACTTC. This translates into CASSGRDYEDYEQYF.

The V gene is TRBV27, the J gene TRBJ2-7, with TRBD2 matching 7 bases. The V segment lost 0 bases and the J segment 0 bases; nucleotides outside the gene matches: 5. Germline lookup yields CDR1 MNHEY and CDR2 SMNVEV (reference sequence). This CDR3 has 16 residues. This CDR3 reads CASSLSDGEGSYEQYF. The CDR3, as DNA: TGTGCCAGCAGTTTATCTGACGGGGAGGGCTCCTACGAGCAGTACTTC.